Listed below are T cell receptor beta chains from one sample, sequenced in a study of blood T cells in healthy people across ages. TCRdb re-analysed the 5' RACE reads in MiXCR, keeping a single row per CDR3 protein. The sample carries about 830,000 distinct CDR3 sequences, around two thirds recorded once. The sample consisted of blood. Source of these receptors: a man aged 25 to 40 in good health. Each CDR3 is given with its conserved first and last residue. Fields, in order: V gene, D gene, clone size, J gene, CDR3 DNA, CDR3 protein. D genes are given only for firm matches. Not all rows give a size; the values are once, few, many and, for expanded clones, a class.

TRBV5-1	TRBD1	NA	TRBJ1-4	TGCGCCAGCAGCCAGGACAGGTTTAATGAAAAACTGTTTTTT	CASSQDRFNEKLFF
TRBV6-2/TRBV6-3	NA	NA	TRBJ1-5	TGTGCCAGCAGTTACGAGGGTTTTGGGCTGCATTTT	CASSYEGFGLHF
TRBV29-1	NA	NA	TRBJ2-4	TGCAGCGTGTTGGGGGGGGGCGACGCGGAAAACATTCAGTACTTC	CSVLGGGDAENIQYF
TRBV4-3	NA	few	TRBJ1-2	TGCGCCAGCAGCCAAGATAGGGAGGTAACAAGCTATGGCTACACCTTC	CASSQDREVTSYGYTF
TRBV5-1	NA	NA	TRBJ2-3	TGCGCCAGCAGCTTGTTCTTGGATACGCAGTATTTT	CASSLFLDTQYF
TRBV7-2	NA	NA	TRBJ1-5	TGTGCCAGCAGCCAAACTGGGTACAATCAGCCCCAGCATTTT	CASSQTGYNQPQHF
TRBV7-9	NA	NA	TRBJ1-2	TGTGCCAGCAGCTTAGCGCTGGGCTCGGGGTTTGGCTACACCTTC	CASSLALGSGFGYTF
TRBV12-3/TRBV12-4	NA	few	TRBJ2-7	TGTGCCAGCAGTTTTGACAACGAGCAGTACTTC	CASSFDNEQYF
TRBV6-5	NA	NA	TRBJ1-4	TGTGCCAGCACCGGCGGAGGGGGGGGTGAAAAACTGTTTTTT	CASTGGGGGEKLFF
TRBV7-9	NA	NA	TRBJ2-7	TGTGCCAGCAGCCAGGACGGGGAGCAGTACTTC	CASSQDGEQYF
TRBV7-9	NA	NA	TRBJ2-1	TGTGCCAGCAGCCCCCCTGGACAGCCCTACAATGAGCAGTTCTTC	CASSPPGQPYNEQFF
TRBV3-1	TRBD1	few	TRBJ2-4	TGTGCCAGCAGCCAAGATCCGGGACAGGGAGGTCGGCAGTACTTC	CASSQDPGQGGRQYF
TRBV15	NA	NA	TRBJ2-3	TGTGCCACCAGCAGTCTTCCAAACACAGATACGCAGTATTTT	CATSSLPNTDTQYF
TRBV6-4	TRBD1	NA	TRBJ2-7	TGTGCCAGCGGTCGACAGGGAAAATCCTACGAGCAGTACTTC	CASGRQGKSYEQYF
TRBV20-1	NA	NA	TRBJ1-2	TGCAGTGCTCCCCCCCTCAACTATGGCTACACCTTC	CSAPPLNYGYTF
TRBV6-6	NA	NA	TRBJ1-2	TGTGCCAGCAGTTACTCCACGGGGGGCGGTGGCTACACCTTC	CASSYSTGGGGYTF
TRBV27	NA	few	TRBJ1-5	TGTGCCAGCAGTCCGGACAGAGCATATCAGCCCCAGCATTTT	CASSPDRAYQPQHF
TRBV28	NA	NA	TRBJ1-1	TGTGCCAGCAGTTTAATGGGGAACACTGAAGCTTTCTTT	CASSLMGNTEAFF
TRBV20-1	NA	few	TRBJ2-4	TGCAGTGCTAGCTATGGTACATCGGCCAAAAACATTCAGTACTTC	CSASYGTSAKNIQYF
TRBV28	NA	NA	TRBJ2-7	TGTGCCAGCAGTTTCGCCGGGACATTCCTTTACGAGCAGTACTTC	CASSFAGTFLYEQYF
TRBV6-1	NA	few	TRBJ2-3	TGTGCCAGCAGTCGAATCGACACAGATACGCAGTATTTT	CASSRIDTDTQYF
TRBV25-1	TRBD2	few	TRBJ2-5	TGTGCCAGCAGTGAATTGGGTAGCGGGGAGATGGGAGGACAAGAGACCCAGTACTTC	CASSELGSGEMGGQETQYF
TRBV12-3/TRBV12-4	NA	NA	TRBJ2-3	TGTGCCGCAGGGAGCGCAGATACGCAGTATTTT	CAAGSADTQYF
TRBV6-1	TRBD2	NA	TRBJ2-5	TGTGCCAGCAGTGAAGAGCCTAGCGGGGGGGAGACCCAGTACTTC	CASSEEPSGGETQYF
TRBV12-3/TRBV12-4	TRBD1	NA	TRBJ2-7	TGTGCCAGCAGTTTGGACAGGGTGGTCTACGAGCAGTACTTC	CASSLDRVVYEQYF
TRBV12-3/TRBV12-4	NA	NA	TRBJ2-7	TGTGCCAGCAGTTTAGACTATGGAGGCTACGAGCAGTACTTC	CASSLDYGGYEQYF
TRBV9	NA	NA	TRBJ2-1	TGTGCCAGCAGCGTAGGGTGGGGCCGCTCCTACAATGAGCAGTTCTTC	CASSVGWGRSYNEQFF
TRBV20-1	NA	NA	TRBJ2-5	TGCAGCGAAGCGAGGGGGGGCCAAGAGACCCAGTACTTC	CSEARGGQETQYF
TRBV9	NA	NA	TRBJ2-5	TGTGCCAGCAAACGTGCAGCTGAAGAGACCCAGTACTTC	CASKRAAEETQYF
TRBV7-9	NA	NA	TRBJ2-2	TGTGCCAGCGGCACCTCACACACCGGGGAGCTGTTTTTT	CASGTSHTGELFF